The entry that follows covers one T cell receptor (beta chain) sequence. The sample belongs to a study of blood T cell repertoires in COVID-19. Study context: COVID-19 samples from acute and convalescent phases originated in the United States, Italy and Spain. Nucleic acid was either cDNA or gDNA, and it came from T cells, B-cell-depleted T cells, or PBMCs.

Germline loops: CDR1 PRHDT, CDR2 FYEKMQ (reference sequence). The germline V and J ends were trimmed by 3 bases and 0 bases, with 15 bases remaining between them. The CDR3 loop spans 16 amino acids. In the authors' workflow: Reference gene primer amplification yielded estimated nucleated cell counts. Sequencing was performed with immunoSEQ multiplex PCR; in TCRdb, only in-frame clones are kept and a portion is missing. The V and J calls and clone size are taken from that table; D and trimming were inferred from the DNA. This table has approximately 500,000 clones, approximately 91% appearing once. This sequence originates from a woman in her fifties or sixties with COVID-19, enrolled during active disease. The rearrangement links TRBV13 to TRBJ2-7, with a tentative D call TRBD2 (7 bases). Sequencing used peripheral blood. The CDR3 nucleotides read TGTGCCAGCAGCTTTTCCGCGGGGGCCAGCTCCTACGAGCAGTACTTC. Amino acids: CASSFSAGASSYEQYF.